This TCR beta chain was observed in a study of shared T cell receptors in the human thymus. Germline V gene lookup returns CDR1 SQVTM and CDR2 ANQGSEA. With 3 bases removed from V and 0 bases from J, the gap between germline ends came to 5 bases. This CDR3 comprises 13 residues. This clone was counted a single time. Assay used: immunoSEQ multiplex PCR; TCRdb lists only in-frame clones, some missing. The sample lists hundreds of thousands of clones; around 89% were seen once. This same sample was also taken into another study, of human thymus T cells.

This TCR derives from a boy in the first two years of life with a congenital heart defect. V usage is TRBV29-1 and J usage is TRBJ1-4; D perhaps matches TRBD1 (5 bases). The sample was thymocytes. The CDR3 DNA is TGCAGCGTTGAGACAGCAACTAATGAAAAACTGTTTTTT. Protein product: CSVETATNEKLFF.